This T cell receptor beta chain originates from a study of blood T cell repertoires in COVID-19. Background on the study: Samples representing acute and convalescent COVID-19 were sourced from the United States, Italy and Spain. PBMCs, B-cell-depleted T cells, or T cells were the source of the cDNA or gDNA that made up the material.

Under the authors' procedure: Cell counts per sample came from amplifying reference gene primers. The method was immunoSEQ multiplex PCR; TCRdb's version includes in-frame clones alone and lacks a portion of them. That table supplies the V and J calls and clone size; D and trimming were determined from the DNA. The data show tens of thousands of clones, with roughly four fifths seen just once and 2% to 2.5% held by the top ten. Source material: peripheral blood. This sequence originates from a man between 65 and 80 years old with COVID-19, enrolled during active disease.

The CDR3 DNA reads as TGTGCCAGCAGTTGGACCAGCGGGAGTGGCGAGACCCAGTACTTC. Protein: CASSWTSGSGETQYF. This chain joins TRBV6-2 or TRBV6-3 and TRBJ2-5; 8 nucleotides match TRBD2. This CDR3 is 15 amino acids long. The germline V gene encodes CDR1 MNHEY and CDR2 SVGEGT. The V gene end was trimmed by 4 bases and the J gene end by 5 bases; junction bases not matched to a gene: 9.